A few counts support the clone carrying this T cell receptor beta chain. Its antigen is still unknown. Both TRBC1 and TRBC2 were covered by a beta constant-region primer of two equimolar oligonucleotides. The ligated cDNA underwent four PCR rounds using SP2 and nested alpha and beta constant-region primers. TCRdb called the UMI-ligation and nested PCR reads again in MiXCR, with one record for every CDR3 protein. The sample consists of 150,000 or so distinct CDR3 sequences, 22% of them appearing once. The data are from a study of naive and memory T cell subsets. The study's findings and limits: Especially in CD8 cells, naive repertoires contained a few larger clonotypes, possibly CD45RA-re-expressing memory cells.

Germline V gene data show CDR1 as SQVTM and CDR2 as ANQGSEA. Deletions cut 4 bases from V and 10 bases from J, with 22 bases between. The CDR3 extends over 14 amino acids. Sequenced sample: naive CD4+ T cells from blood. The source is a human donor in good health. J is TRBJ1-1 and V is TRBV29-1; perhaps TRBD1 as D (5 bases). The CDR3 is CSVAQMTVGLGAFF. CDR3 in DNA: TGCAGCGTTGCCCAAATGACAGTTGGGCTCGGAGCTTTCTTT.